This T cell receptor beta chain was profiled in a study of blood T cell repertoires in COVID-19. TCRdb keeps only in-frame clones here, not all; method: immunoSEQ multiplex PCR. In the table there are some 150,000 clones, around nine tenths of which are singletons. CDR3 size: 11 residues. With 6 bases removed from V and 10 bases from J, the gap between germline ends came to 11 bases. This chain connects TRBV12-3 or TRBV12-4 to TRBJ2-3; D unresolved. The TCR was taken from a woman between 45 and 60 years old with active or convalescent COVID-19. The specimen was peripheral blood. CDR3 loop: CASSLYRAQYF. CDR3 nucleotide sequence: TGTGCCAGCAGCCTTTATAGAGCGCAGTATTTT.